Many counts were recorded for the clone carrying this T cell receptor (beta chain). Its cognate antigen is unknown. TCRdb analysed the 5' RACE reads with MiXCR anew, one entry per CDR3 protein. The repertoire holds 540,000 or so distinct CDR3 sequences, with approximately 20% as singletons. These data originate in a study of identical twins. Whole-study results and caveats: Because invariant MAIT and iNKT cells could be present, zero-insertion analyses could be partly confounded.

CDR3 length equals 16 residues. The V end lost 1 base, the J end lost 0 bases, and 12 bases lay between the germline ends. Germline CDR1 and CDR2: DFQATT and SNEGSKA (reference sequence). This same sample was also part of a study on yellow fever vaccine responses in identical twins.

The TCR originated in a woman younger than 35 in good health. This sequence joins TRBV20-1 and TRBJ2-2; weak D call: TRBD2 (7 bases). Material for sequencing was CD4+ T cells sorted from blood. Written as DNA, the CDR3 is TGCAGTGCTAGAGGGGGGGGGGCTGCGAACACCGGGGAGCTGTTTTTT. This sequence encodes CSARGGGAANTGELFF.